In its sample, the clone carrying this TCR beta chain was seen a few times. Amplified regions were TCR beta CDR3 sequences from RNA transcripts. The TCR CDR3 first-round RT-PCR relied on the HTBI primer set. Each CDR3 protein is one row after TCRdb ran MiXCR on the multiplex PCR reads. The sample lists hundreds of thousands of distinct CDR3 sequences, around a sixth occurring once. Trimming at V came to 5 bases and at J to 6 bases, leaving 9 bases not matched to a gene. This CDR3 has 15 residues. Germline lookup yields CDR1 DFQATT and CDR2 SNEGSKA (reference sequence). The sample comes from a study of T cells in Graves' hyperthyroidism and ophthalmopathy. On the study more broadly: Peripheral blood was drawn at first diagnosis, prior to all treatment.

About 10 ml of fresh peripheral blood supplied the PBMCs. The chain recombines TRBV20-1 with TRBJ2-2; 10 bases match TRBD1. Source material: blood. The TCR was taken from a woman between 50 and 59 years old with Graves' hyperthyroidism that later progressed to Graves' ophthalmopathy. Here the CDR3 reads CSALPDRGNAGELFF. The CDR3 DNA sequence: TGCAGTGCTCTACCGGACAGGGGGAATGCCGGGGAGCTGTTTTTT.